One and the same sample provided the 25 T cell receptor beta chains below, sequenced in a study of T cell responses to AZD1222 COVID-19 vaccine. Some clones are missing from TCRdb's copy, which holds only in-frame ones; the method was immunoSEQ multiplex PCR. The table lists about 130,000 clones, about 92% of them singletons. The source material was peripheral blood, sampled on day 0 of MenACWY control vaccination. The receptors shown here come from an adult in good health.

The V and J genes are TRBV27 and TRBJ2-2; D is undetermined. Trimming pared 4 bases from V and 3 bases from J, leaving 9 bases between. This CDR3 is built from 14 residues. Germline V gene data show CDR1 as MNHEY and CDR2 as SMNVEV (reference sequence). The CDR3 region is CASSSLRDTGELFF. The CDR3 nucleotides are TGTGCCAGCAGTTCCTTGCGAGACACCGGGGAGCTGTTTTTT.

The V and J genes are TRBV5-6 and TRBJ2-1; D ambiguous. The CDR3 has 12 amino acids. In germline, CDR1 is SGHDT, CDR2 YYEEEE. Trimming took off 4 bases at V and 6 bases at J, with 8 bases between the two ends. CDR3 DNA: TGTGCCAGCAGCCACGCTGGCAATGAGCAGTTCTTC. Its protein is CASSHAGNEQFF. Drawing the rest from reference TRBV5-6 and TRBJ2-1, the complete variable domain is DAGVTQSPTHLIKTRGQQVTLRCSPKSGHDTVSWYQQALGQGPQFIFQYYEEEERQRGNFPDRFSGHQFPNYSSELNVNALLLGDSALYLCASSHAGNEQFFGPGTRLTVL.

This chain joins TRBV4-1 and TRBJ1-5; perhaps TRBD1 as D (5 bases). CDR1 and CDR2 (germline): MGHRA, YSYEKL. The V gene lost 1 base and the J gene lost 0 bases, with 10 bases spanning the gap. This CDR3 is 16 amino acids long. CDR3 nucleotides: TGCGCCAGCAGCCAAGGACCCGGGGGTAGCAATCAGCCCCAGCATTTT. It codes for CASSQGPGGSNQPQHF.

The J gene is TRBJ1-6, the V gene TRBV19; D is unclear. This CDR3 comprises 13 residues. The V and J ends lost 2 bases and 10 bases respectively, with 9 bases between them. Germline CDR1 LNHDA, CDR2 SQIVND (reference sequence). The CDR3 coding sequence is TGTGCCAGTAGTATAAAGGCCTACTCACCCCTCCACTTT. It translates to CASSIKAYSPLHF.

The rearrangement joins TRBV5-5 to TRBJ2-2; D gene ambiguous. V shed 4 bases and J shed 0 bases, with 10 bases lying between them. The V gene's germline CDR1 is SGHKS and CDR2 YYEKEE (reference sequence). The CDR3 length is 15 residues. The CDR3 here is CASSTQTTNTGELFF. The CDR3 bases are TGTGCCAGCAGCACACAGACAACGAACACCGGGGAGCTGTTTTTT.

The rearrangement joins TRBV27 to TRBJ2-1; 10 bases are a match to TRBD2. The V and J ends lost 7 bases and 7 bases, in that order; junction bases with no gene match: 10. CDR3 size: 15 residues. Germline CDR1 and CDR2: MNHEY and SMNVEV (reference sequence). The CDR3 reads CASNPSGGKRNEQFF. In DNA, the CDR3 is TGTGCCAGCAATCCTAGCGGGGGAAAACGGAATGAGCAGTTCTTC.

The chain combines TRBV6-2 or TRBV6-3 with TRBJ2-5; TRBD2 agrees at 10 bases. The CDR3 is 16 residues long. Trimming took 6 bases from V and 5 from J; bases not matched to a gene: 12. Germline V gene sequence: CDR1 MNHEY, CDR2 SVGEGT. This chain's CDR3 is CASSYWTSGDGETQYF. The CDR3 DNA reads TGTGCCAGCAGCTATTGGACTAGCGGCGATGGGGAGACCCAGTACTTC.

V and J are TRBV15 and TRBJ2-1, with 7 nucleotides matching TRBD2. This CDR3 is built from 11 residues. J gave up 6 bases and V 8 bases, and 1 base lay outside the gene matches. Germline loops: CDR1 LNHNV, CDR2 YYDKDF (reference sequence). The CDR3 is CATGGGNEQFF. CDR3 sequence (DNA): TGTGCCACCGGGGGGGGCAATGAGCAGTTCTTC. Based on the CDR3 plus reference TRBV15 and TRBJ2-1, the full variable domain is DAMVIQNPRYQVTQFGKPVTLSCSQTLNHNVMYWYQQKSSQAPKLLFHYYDKDFNNEADTPDNFQSRRPNTSFCFLDIRSPGLGDTAMYLCATGGGNEQFFGPGTRLTVL.

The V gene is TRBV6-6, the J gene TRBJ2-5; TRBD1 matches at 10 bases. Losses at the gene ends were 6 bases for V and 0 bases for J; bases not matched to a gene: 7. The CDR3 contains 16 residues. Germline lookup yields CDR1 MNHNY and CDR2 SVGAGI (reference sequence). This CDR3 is CASRPGTGVYQETQYF. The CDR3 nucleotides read TGTGCCAGCAGGCCCGGGACAGGGGTGTACCAAGAGACCCAGTACTTC.

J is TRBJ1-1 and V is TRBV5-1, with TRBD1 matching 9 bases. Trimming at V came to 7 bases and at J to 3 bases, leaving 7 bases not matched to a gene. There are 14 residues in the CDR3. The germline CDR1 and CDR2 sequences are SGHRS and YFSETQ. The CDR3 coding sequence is TGCGCCAGCGGACCCGGGACAGGGCACACTGAAGCTTTCTTT. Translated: CASGPGTGHTEAFF.

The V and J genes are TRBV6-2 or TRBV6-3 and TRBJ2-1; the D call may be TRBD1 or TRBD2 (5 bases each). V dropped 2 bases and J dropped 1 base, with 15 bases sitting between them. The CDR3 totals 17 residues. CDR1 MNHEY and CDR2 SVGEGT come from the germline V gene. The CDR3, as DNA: TGTGCCAGCAGTTACAGGTGGTCGGGACGGTCCTACAATGAGCAGTTCTTC. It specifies CASSYRWSGRSYNEQFF.

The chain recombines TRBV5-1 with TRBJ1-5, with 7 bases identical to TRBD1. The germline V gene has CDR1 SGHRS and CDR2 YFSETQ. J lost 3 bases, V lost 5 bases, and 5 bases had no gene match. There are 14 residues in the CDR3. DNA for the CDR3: TGCGCCAGCAGTCTCGGGACAGACAATCAGCCCCAGCATTTT. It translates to CASSLGTDNQPQHF.

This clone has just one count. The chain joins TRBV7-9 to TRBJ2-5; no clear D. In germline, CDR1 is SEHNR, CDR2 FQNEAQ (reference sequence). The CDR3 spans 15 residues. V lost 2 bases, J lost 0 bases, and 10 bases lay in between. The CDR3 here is CASSLSPTNQETQYF. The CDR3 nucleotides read TGTGCCAGCAGCTTAAGCCCCACAAACCAAGAGACCCAGTACTTC.

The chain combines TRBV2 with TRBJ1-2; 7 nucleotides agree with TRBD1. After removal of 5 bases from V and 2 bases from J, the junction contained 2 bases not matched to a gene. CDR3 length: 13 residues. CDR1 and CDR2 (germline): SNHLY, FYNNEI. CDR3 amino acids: CASSMGQNYGYTF. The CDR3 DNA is TGTGCCAGCAGTATGGGACAGAACTATGGCTACACCTTC.

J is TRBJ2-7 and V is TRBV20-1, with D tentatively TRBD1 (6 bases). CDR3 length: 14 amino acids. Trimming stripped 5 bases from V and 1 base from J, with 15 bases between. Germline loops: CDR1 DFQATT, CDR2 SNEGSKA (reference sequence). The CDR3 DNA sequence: TGCAGTGCTGGTGTGGACAGTTCTTCCTACGAGCAGTACTTC. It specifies CSAGVDSSSYEQYF.

This CDR3 is CATSEYDRGQPQHF. DNA of the CDR3: TGTGCCACCAGTGAATACGACAGGGGCCAGCCCCAGCATTTT. The rearrangement uses TRBV24-1 and TRBJ1-5; 8 bases align to TRBD1. The CDR3 is made up of 14 amino acids. V trimming: 4 bases; J trimming: 7 bases; junction bases outside the gene matches: 5. Germline V gives CDR1 KGHDR, CDR2 SFDVKD.

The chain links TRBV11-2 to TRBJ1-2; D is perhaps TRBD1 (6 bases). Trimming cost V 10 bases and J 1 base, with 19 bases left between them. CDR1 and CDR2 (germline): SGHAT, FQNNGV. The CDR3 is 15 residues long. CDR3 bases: TGTGCCATCAGGGGACGCGGGATCTTTAACTATGGCTACACCTTC. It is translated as CAIRGRGIFNYGYTF.

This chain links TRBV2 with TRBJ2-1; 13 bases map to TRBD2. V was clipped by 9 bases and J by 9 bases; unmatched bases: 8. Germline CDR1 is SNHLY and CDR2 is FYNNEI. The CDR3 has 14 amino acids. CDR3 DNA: TGTGCCAGAGAGACTAGCGGGGGGAGGGTTGAGCAGTTCTTC. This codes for CARETSGGRVEQFF.

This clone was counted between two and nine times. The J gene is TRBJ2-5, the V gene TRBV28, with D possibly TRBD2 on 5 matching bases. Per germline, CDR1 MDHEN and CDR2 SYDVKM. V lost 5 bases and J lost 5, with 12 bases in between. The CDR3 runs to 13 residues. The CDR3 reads CASSRTLWETQYF. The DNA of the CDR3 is TGTGCCAGCAGTCGGACTCTCTGGGAGACCCAGTACTTC.

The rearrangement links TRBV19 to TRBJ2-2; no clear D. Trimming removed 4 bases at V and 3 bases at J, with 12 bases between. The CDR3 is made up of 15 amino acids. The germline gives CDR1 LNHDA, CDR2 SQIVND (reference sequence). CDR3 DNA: TGTGCCAGTAGTACCCGGTTGGATTACACCGGGGAGCTGTTTTTT. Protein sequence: CASSTRLDYTGELFF.

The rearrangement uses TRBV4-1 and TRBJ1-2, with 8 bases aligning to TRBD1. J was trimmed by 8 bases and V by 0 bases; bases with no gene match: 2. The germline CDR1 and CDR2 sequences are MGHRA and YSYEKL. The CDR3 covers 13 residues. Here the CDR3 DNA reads TGCGCCAGCAGCCAAGACAGGGGGCCAGGCTACACCTTC. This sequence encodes CASSQDRGPGYTF.

CDR3 nucleotide sequence: TGTGCCAGCAGTGAACGGGGGTTTGGTAATGAAAAACTGTTTTTT. It yields the protein CASSERGFGNEKLFF. The V gene is TRBV25-1, the J gene TRBJ1-4, with D maybe TRBD1 (5 bases). The CDR3 is 15 residues long. Trimming left V 2 bases short and J 4 bases short, with 11 bases between. Germline V lookup: CDR1 MGHDK, CDR2 SYGVNS.

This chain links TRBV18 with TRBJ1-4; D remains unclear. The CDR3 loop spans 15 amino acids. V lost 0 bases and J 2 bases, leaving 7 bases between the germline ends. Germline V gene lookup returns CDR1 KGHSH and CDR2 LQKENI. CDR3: CASSPPARTNEKLFF. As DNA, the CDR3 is TGTGCCAGCTCACCACCGGCCAGGACTAATGAAAAACTGTTTTTT.

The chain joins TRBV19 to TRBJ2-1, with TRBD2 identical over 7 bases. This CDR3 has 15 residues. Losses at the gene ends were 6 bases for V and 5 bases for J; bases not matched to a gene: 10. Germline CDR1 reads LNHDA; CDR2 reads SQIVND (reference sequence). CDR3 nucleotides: TGTGCCAGTAGGGTTAGCGGGCGGTCGAACAATGAGCAGTTCTTC. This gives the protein CASRVSGRSNNEQFF.

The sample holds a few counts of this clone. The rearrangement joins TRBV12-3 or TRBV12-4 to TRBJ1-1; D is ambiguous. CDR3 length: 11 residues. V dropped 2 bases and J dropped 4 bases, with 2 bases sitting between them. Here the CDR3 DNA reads TGTGCCAGCAGTTTAACCACTGAAGCTTTCTTT. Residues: CASSLTTEAFF.